A single sample gave rise to the 24 T cell receptor beta chains below, sequenced in a study of identical twins. One entry per CDR3 protein results from TCRdb running MiXCR on the 5' RACE reads. The sample records approximately 260,000 distinct CDR3 sequences, 6.5% to 9.5% being singletons. The data were also submitted as part of a second study, on yellow fever vaccine responses in identical twins.

The sequenced sample consisted of CD8+ T cells sorted from blood. The source of these receptors is a woman aged 18-29 years in good health.

This clonotype was detected a few times. The J gene is TRBJ2-3, the V gene TRBV5-1, with no clear D. Germline V gives CDR1 SGHRS, CDR2 YFSETQ. The CDR3 extends over 15 amino acids. With 4 bases removed from V and 2 bases from J, the gap between germline ends came to 14 bases. CDR3 sequence (DNA): TGCGCCAGCAGCCCGGACGGAGTGTACACAGATACGCAGTATTTT. It yields the protein CASSPDGVYTDTQYF. The entire variable domain, with the rest obtained from reference TRBV5-1 and TRBJ2-3, is as follows: KAGVTQTPRYLIKTRGQQVTLSCSPISGHRSVSWYQQTPGQGLQFLFEYFSETQRNKGNFPGRFSGRQFSNSRSEMNVSTLELGDSALYLCASSPDGVYTDTQYFGPGTRLTVL.

This clonotype was observed a handful of times. This sequence joins TRBV20-1 and TRBJ2-5, with 13 bases that match TRBD2. The CDR3 loop spans 16 amino acids. V gave up 6 bases and J gave up 5 bases; unmatched junction bases: 12. CDR1 and CDR2 from the germline V gene are DFQATT and SNEGSKA (reference sequence). The CDR3 nucleotides are TGCAGTGCCGCAACTAGCGGGAGGGCAGGAATGGAGACCCAGTACTTC. Translating gives CSAATSGRAGMETQYF.

There are many counts of this clonotype. V and J are TRBV20-1 and TRBJ2-1, with TRBD2 matching 10 bases. V shed 0 bases, J shed 5 bases, and the junction held 4 bases outside the gene matches. Germline CDR1 and CDR2: DFQATT and SNEGSKA (reference sequence). The CDR3 has 15 amino acids. The CDR3 region is CSAREVAGGHNEQFF. CDR3 DNA sequence: TGCAGTGCTAGAGAAGTAGCGGGAGGTCACAATGAGCAGTTCTTC.

This clonotype was counted at least ten times. This chain connects TRBV7-8 to TRBJ2-7; 7 positions match TRBD1. Germline V gene data show CDR1 as SGHVS and CDR2 as FQNEAQ. This CDR3 contains 18 residues. V trimming: 5 bases; J trimming: 4 bases; junction bases outside the gene matches: 20. CDR3 sequence (DNA): TGTGCCAGCAGCCTCACCCGTACAGGGGTAGGCGGACGTTACGAGCAGTACTTC. The encoded protein is CASSLTRTGVGGRYEQYF.

The table lists this clonotype with many counts. CDR3: CSVVFIGETQYF. Here the CDR3 DNA reads TGCAGCGTTGTCTTTATAGGAGAGACCCAGTACTTC. This sequence joins TRBV29-1 and TRBJ2-5; D gene ambiguous. The CDR3 extends over 12 amino acids. Trimming cost V 4 bases and J 4 bases, with 10 bases left between them. CDR1 and CDR2 from the germline V gene are SQVTM and ANQGSEA.

This clonotype was detected many times. The V gene is TRBV24-1, the J gene TRBJ2-2; 9 bases agree with TRBD2. The CDR3 extends over 18 amino acids. J lost 8 bases, V lost 0 bases, and 12 bases had no gene match. Per the germline V gene, CDR1 is KGHDR and CDR2 is SFDVKD. CDR3 amino acids: CATSDLSIGLAPGGELFF. For the CDR3, the DNA is TGTGCCACCAGTGATTTGTCAATAGGACTAGCGCCCGGGGGGGAGCTGTTTTTT.

The gene calls are TRBV12-3 or TRBV12-4 and TRBJ2-5; D may match TRBD1 or TRBD2 (5 bases each). Trimming pared 7 bases from V and 3 bases from J, leaving 18 bases between. The CDR3 covers 15 residues. The CDR3, as DNA: TGTGCCAGCAACCTCCGGGACCAGAAAGAAGAGACCCAGTACTTC. Its protein is CASNLRDQKEETQYF.

There are many counts of this clonotype. The chain links TRBV7-9 to TRBJ1-2; TRBD1 might be the D (5 bases). The CDR3 has 16 amino acids. Trimming shortened V by 5 bases and J by 3 bases, and 19 bases separated the two germline ends. From germline, CDR1 is SEHNR and CDR2 FQNEAQ (reference sequence). The CDR3 spells CASSAPGLGLDYGYTF. CDR3 in DNA: TGTGCCAGCAGCGCACCAGGCTTGGGGCTGGACTATGGCTACACCTTC.

This clonotype has a handful of counts. The gene calls are TRBV20-1 and TRBJ2-3; 15 nucleotides line up with TRBD2. Unmatched junction bases numbered 9, after V lost 0 bases and J lost 2 bases. There are 19 residues in the CDR3. Per germline, CDR1 DFQATT and CDR2 SNEGSKA (reference sequence). CDR3 in amino acids: CSAREGLAGGPSYTDTQYF. The CDR3 DNA follows: TGCAGTGCTAGAGAAGGACTAGCGGGAGGGCCTAGTTACACAGATACGCAGTATTTT.

The table lists this clonotype with a few counts. The genes are TRBV13 and TRBJ1-1; D unresolved. Trimming took off 5 bases at V and 1 base at J, with 8 bases between the two ends. The germline gives CDR1 PRHDT, CDR2 FYEKMQ (reference sequence). The CDR3 loop spans 13 amino acids. The CDR3 coding sequence is TGTGCCAGCAGCCAAACAGCGAACACTGAAGCTTTCTTT. Translation: CASSQTANTEAFF.

The V gene is TRBV20-1, the J gene TRBJ2-1, with D perhaps TRBD1 or TRBD2 (5 bases each). This CDR3 has 16 residues. Germline lookup yields CDR1 DFQATT and CDR2 SNEGSKA (reference sequence). V lost 1 base to trimming and J lost 4 bases, with 17 bases between them. As DNA, the CDR3 is TGCAGTGCTAGAGCGGGTTGGGGGAGTTCGTACAATGAGCAGTTCTTC. Amino acids: CSARAGWGSSYNEQFF.

The table lists this clonotype with many counts. The chain joins TRBV5-6 to TRBJ2-1, with a possible D match to TRBD2 (5 bases). Germline CDR1 SGHDT, CDR2 YYEEEE. The CDR3 is made up of 14 amino acids. V was trimmed by 3 bases and J by 3 bases, leaving 10 bases between them. CDR3 bases: TGTGCCAGCAGCTCTTCGGAGGTCTACAATGAGCAGTTCTTC. Translated: CASSSSEVYNEQFF. Complete variable domain (other parts from reference TRBV5-6 and TRBJ2-1): DAGVTQSPTHLIKTRGQQVTLRCSPKSGHDTVSWYQQALGQGPQFIFQYYEEEERQRGNFPDRFSGHQFPNYSSELNVNALLLGDSALYLCASSSSEVYNEQFFGPGTRLTVL.

This clonotype was recorded a few times. V is TRBV4-2 and J is TRBJ2-5; no firm D call. Between the trimmed V and J ends, which lost 0 bases and 6 bases, there was a span of 14 bases. Germline V gene data show CDR1 as LGHNA and CDR2 as YNFKEQ. CDR3 length equals 15 residues. CDR3 residues: CASSQDAYSAQTQYF. CDR3 bases: TGTGCCAGCAGCCAAGATGCGTACTCCGCACAGACCCAGTACTTC.

The sample holds many counts of this clonotype. This chain connects TRBV29-1 to TRBJ2-1, with D possibly being TRBD2 (6 bases). The V end was cut by 8 bases, the J end by 4 bases, with 9 bases between. The CDR3 contains 11 residues. Per the germline V gene, CDR1 is SQVTM and CDR2 is ANQGSEA. The CDR3 coding sequence is TGCAGCACCGGAGGGTACAATGAGCAGTTCTTC. This codes for CSTGGYNEQFF.

The CDR3 sequence is CASSRGLAGEETQYF. The CDR3 DNA sequence: TGCGCCAGCAGCAGAGGACTAGCGGGAGAAGAGACCCAGTACTTC. The V gene is TRBV5-1, the J gene TRBJ2-5, with 13 bases that match TRBD2. This CDR3 has 15 amino acids. CDR1 and CDR2 from the germline V gene are SGHRS and YFSETQ. V trimming: 4 bases; J trimming: 3 bases; junction bases outside the gene matches: 3.

This clonotype was seen only a few times. V and J are TRBV4-2 and TRBJ2-7; 10 nucleotides line up with TRBD2. CDR1 and CDR2 from the germline V gene are LGHNA and YNFKEQ. With 2 bases clipped from V and 2 bases from J, the junction kept 6 bases outside the gene matches. The CDR3 extends over 16 amino acids. As DNA, the CDR3 is TGTGCCAGCAGCCAAAGTCTAGCGGGGGAGCCCTACGAGCAGTACTTC. Amino acid sequence: CASSQSLAGEPYEQYF.

This clonotype has only a few counts. The chain couples TRBV7-2 to TRBJ2-3; 8 bases are a match to TRBD2. The CDR3 runs 16 residues. The trim removed 5 bases at V and 4 bases at J, leaving 11 bases unmatched. The germline CDR1 and CDR2 sequences are SGHTA and FQGNSA. The CDR3 loop reads CASSAGTSPGADTQYF. As DNA, the CDR3 is TGTGCCAGCAGCGCCGGGACTAGTCCAGGAGCAGATACGCAGTATTTT.

This clonotype has just a few counts. The chain uses TRBV29-1 and TRBJ2-3; 7 bases map to TRBD2. The germline V gene encodes CDR1 SQVTM and CDR2 ANQGSEA. This CDR3 contains 13 residues. V trimming: 7 bases; J trimming: 3 bases; junction bases outside the gene matches: 7. This chain's CDR3 is CSAWGGTTDTQYF. The CDR3, as DNA: TGCAGCGCCTGGGGGGGGACGACAGATACGCAGTATTTT.

This clonotype was observed a few times. This chain connects TRBV12-3 or TRBV12-4 to TRBJ2-1; TRBD1 matches 12 bases. Unmatched junction bases numbered 23, after V lost 6 bases and J lost 8 bases. The CDR3 runs to 20 residues. CDR3 coding DNA: TGTGCCAGCAGAGCCCCGGGACAGGGGGCCTCTAGTATTCTGGCCGATGAGCAGTTCTTC. It is translated as CASRAPGQGASSILADEQFF.

This rearrangement joins TRBV7-9 to TRBJ2-2; D possibly matches TRBD1 or TRBD2 (6 bases each). V lost 8 bases and J lost 6, with 19 bases in between. CDR1 and CDR2 from the germline V gene are SEHNR and FQNEAQ (reference sequence). This CDR3 is 15 amino acids long. In nucleotides, the CDR3 is TGTGCCAGCGCACGGAACAGGGAGGTACCCGGGGAGCTGTTTTTT. Its translation is CASARNREVPGELFF.

The rearrangement uses TRBV6-5 and TRBJ2-7; D is ambiguous. The CDR3 is made up of 12 amino acids. Germline V CDR1 and CDR2: MNHEY, SVGAGI. Trimming pared 5 bases from V and 6 bases from J, leaving 11 bases between. CDR3 region: CASSPNTVEQYF. Written as DNA, the CDR3 is TGTGCCAGCAGTCCAAATACCGTCGAGCAGTACTTC.

The V gene is TRBV24-1, the J gene TRBJ2-5, with unresolved D. From germline, CDR1 is KGHDR and CDR2 SFDVKD. CDR3 size: 15 residues. V lost 0 bases to trimming and J lost 5 bases, with 12 bases between them. In nucleotides, the CDR3 is TGTGCCACCAGTGATTTGAGGCAGGCCACGGAGACCCAGTACTTC. Protein product: CATSDLRQATETQYF.

This clonotype was counted a few times. The chain couples TRBV7-6 to TRBJ2-3; D perhaps matches TRBD1 (5 bases). The CDR3 sequence is 15 residues long. CDR1 is SGHVS, CDR2 FNYEAQ, per germline. V lost 2 bases, J lost 5 bases, and 14 bases lay in between. CDR3 coding DNA: TGTGCCAGCAGCTTAAAGTACTACGACAGAGATACGCAGTATTTT. Protein sequence: CASSLKYYDRDTQYF.

The rearrangement uses TRBV4-1 and TRBJ1-6; TRBD1 aligns across 7 bases. Germline V gives CDR1 MGHRA, CDR2 YSYEKL. This CDR3 is built from 19 residues. The V and J ends lost 0 bases and 9 bases, in that order; junction bases with no gene match: 17. In DNA, the CDR3 is TGCGCCAGCAGCCAAGATCCTATCAGGGGGGTGTCCATGAGTTCACCCCTCCACTTT. This codes for CASSQDPIRGVSMSSPLHF.